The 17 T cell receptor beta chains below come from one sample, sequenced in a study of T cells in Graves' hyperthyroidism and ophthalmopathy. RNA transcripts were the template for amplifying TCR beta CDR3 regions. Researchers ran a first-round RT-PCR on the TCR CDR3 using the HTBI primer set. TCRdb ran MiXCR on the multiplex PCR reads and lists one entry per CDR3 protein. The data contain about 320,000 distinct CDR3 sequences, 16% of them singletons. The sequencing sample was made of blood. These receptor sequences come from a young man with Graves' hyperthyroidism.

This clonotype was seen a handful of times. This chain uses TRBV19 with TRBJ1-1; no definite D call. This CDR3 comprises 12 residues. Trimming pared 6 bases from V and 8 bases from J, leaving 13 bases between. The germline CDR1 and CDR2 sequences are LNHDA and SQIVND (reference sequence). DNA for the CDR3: TGTGCCAGTAGCCTGGACTACCAAGAAGCTTTCTTT. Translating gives CASSLDYQEAFF.

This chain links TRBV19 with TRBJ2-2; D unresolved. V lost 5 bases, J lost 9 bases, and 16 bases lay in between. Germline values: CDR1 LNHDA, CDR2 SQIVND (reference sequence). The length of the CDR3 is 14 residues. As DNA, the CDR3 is TGTGCCAGTAGTTTCGGAACTGAACGCCGGGAGCTGTTTTTT. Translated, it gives CASSFGTERRELFF.

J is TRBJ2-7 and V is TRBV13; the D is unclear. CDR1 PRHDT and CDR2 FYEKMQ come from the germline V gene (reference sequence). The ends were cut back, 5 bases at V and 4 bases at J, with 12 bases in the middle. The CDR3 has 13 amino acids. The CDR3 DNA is TGTGCCAGCAGCGATCCTCTAGGTTACGAGCAGTACTTC. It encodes CASSDPLGYEQYF. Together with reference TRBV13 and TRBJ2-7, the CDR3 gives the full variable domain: AAGVIQSPRHLIKEKRETATLKCYPIPRHDTVYWYQQGPGQDPQFLISFYEKMQSDKGSIPDRFSAQQFSDYHSELNMSSLELGDSALYFCASSDPLGYEQYFGPGTRLTVT.

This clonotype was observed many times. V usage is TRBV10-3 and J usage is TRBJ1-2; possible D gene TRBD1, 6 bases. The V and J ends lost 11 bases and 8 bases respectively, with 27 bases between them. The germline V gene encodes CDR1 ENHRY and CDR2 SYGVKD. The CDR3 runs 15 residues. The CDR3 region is CASGASSGTLRGYTF. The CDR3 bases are TGTGCCTCAGGCGCATCAAGTGGGACACTTCGAGGCTACACCTTC.

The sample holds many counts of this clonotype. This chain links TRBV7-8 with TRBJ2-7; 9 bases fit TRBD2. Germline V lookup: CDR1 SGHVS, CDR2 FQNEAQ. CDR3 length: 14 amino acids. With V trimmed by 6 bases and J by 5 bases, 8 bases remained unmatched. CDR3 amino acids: CASRRSGSFDEQYF. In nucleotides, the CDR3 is TGTGCCAGCAGGCGTAGCGGGAGTTTCGACGAGCAGTACTTC.

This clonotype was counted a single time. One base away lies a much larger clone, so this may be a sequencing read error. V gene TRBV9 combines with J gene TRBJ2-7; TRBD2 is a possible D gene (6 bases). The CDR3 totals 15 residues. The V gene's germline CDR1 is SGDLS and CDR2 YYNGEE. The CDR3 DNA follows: TGTGCCGGCAGCGTCGGGGACGGGAGCTCCTACGAGCAGTACTTC. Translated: CAGSVGDGSSYEQYF. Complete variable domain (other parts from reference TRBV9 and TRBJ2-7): DSGVTQTPKHLITATGQRVTLRCSPRSGDLSVYWYQQSLDQGLQFLIQYYNGEERAKGNILERFSAQQFPDLHSELNLSSLELGDSALYFCAGSVGDGSSYEQYFGPGTRLTVT.

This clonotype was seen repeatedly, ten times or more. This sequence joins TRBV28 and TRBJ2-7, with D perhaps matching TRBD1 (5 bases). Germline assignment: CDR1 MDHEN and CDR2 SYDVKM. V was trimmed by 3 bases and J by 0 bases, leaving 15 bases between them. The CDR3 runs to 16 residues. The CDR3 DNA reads TGTGCCAGCAGTTTCTCATATCGGACATTCTCCTACGAGCAGTACTTC. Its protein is CASSFSYRTFSYEQYF.

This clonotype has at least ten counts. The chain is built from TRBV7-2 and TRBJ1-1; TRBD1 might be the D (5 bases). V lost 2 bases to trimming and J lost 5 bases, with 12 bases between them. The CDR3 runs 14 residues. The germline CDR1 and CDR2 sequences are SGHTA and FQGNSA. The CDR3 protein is CASSLFGGSTEAFF. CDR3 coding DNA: TGTGCCAGCAGCTTATTCGGGGGGAGTACTGAAGCTTTCTTT.

The CDR3: CAAGAGDTQYF. The CDR3 region has the DNA TGTGCCGCTGGCGCAGGGGATACGCAGTATTTT. V is TRBV6-2 or TRBV6-3 and J is TRBJ2-3, with a tentative D call TRBD1 (5 bases). CDR1 and CDR2 (germline): MNHEY, SVGEGT. Trimming cost V 11 bases and J 6 bases, with 12 bases left between them. The length of the CDR3 is 11 residues.

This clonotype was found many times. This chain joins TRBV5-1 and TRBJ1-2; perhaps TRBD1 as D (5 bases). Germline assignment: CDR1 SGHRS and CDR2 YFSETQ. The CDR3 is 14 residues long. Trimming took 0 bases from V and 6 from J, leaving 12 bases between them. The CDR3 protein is CASSLGTRDDGYTF. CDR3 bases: TGCGCCAGCAGCTTGGGGACCAGGGACGATGGCTACACCTTC.

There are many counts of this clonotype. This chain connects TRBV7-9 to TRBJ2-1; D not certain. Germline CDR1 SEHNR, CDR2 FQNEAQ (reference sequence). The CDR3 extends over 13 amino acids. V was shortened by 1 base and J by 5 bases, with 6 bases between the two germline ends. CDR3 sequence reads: CASSLDSDNEQFF. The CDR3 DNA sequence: TGTGCCAGCAGCTTAGATTCGGACAATGAGCAGTTCTTC. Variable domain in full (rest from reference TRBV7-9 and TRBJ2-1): DTGVSQNPRHKITKRGQNVTFRCDPISEHNRLYWYRQTLGQGPEFLTYFQNEAQLEKSRLLSDRFSAERPKGSFSTLEIQRTEQGDSAMYLCASSLDSDNEQFFGPGTRLTVL.

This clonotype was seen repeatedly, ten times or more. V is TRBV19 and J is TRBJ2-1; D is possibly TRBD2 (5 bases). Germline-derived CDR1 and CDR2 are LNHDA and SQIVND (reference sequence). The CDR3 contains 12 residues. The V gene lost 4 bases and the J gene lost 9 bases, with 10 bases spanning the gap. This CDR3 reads CASSSRDREQFF. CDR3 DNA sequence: TGTGCCAGTAGTAGTCGGGATCGTGAGCAGTTCTTC.

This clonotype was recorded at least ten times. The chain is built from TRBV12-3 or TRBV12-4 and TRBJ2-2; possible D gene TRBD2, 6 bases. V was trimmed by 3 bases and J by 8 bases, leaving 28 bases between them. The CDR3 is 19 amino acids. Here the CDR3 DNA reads TGTGCCAGCAGTTTTGGAGGAGGGTCCGGCCAGGGACTTTGGGGGGAGCTGTTTTTT. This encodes CASSFGGGSGQGLWGELFF.

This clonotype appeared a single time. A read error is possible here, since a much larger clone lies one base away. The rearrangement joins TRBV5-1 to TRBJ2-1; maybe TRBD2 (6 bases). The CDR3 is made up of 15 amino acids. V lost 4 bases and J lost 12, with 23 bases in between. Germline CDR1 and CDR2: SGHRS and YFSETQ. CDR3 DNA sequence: TGCGCCAGCAGCCCGGCGGGGACCGACACTAAGGGGCAGTTCTTC. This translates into CASSPAGTDTKGQFF.

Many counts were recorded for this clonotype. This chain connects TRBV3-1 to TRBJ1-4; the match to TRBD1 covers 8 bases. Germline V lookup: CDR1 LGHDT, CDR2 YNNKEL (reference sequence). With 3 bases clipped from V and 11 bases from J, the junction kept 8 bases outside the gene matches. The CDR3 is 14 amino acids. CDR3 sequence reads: CASSHGQGIRKLFF. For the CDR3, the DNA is TGTGCCAGCAGCCACGGACAGGGTATAAGGAAACTGTTTTTT.

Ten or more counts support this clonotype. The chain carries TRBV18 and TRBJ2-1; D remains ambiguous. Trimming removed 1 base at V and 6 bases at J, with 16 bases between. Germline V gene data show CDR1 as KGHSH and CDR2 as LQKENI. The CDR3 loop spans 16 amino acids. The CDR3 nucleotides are TGTGCCAGCTCACCACAGCCGAACAAAGACGGCAATGAGCAGTTCTTC. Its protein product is CASSPQPNKDGNEQFF. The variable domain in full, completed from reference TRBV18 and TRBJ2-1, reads NAGVMQNPRHLVRRRGQEARLRCSPMKGHSHVYWYRQLPEEGLKFMVYLQKENIIDESGMPKERFSAEFPKEGPSILRIQQVVRGDSAAYFCASSPQPNKDGNEQFFGPGTRLTVL.

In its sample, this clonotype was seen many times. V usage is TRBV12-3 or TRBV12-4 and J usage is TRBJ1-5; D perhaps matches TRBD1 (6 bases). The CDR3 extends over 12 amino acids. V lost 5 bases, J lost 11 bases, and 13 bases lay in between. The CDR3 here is CASSTGIRAQHF. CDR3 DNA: TGTGCCAGCAGTACAGGGATCAGGGCCCAGCATTTT.